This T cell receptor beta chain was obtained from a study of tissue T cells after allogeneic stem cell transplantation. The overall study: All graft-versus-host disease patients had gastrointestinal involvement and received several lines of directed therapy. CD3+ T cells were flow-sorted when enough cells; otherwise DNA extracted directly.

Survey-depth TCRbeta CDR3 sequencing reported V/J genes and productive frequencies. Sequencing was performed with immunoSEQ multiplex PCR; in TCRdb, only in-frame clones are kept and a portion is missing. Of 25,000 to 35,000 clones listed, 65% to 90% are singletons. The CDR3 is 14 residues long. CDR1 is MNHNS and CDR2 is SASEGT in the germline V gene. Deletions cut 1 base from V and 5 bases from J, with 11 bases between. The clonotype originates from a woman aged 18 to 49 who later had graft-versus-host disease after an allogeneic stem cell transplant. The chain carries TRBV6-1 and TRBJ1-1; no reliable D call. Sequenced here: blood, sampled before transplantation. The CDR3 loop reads CASSEGVGETEAFF. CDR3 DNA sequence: TGTGCCAGCAGTGAAGGGGTGGGTGAGACTGAAGCTTTCTTT.